This T cell receptor beta chain was observed in a study of blood T cell repertoires in COVID-19. The overall study: Acute and convalescent COVID-19 samples came from the United States, Italy and Spain. T cells, B-cell-depleted T cells, or PBMCs supplied cDNA or gDNA.

CDR3 length: 15 residues. The germline gives CDR1 SGHAT, CDR2 FQNNGV. The V and J ends lost 4 bases and 1 base respectively, with 10 bases between them. In the original analysis: Reference gene primer amplification in the assay estimated nucleated cell counts. Some clones are missing from TCRdb's copy, which holds only in-frame ones; the method was immunoSEQ multiplex PCR. V and J calls plus clone size are reproduced from that table; the DNA served to infer D and trimming. Here the sample spans 110,000 or so clones, 90% being singletons. The genes are TRBV11-2 and TRBJ1-4; the D gene is possibly TRBD1 (6 bases). Sequenced input: peripheral blood. This clonotype was sampled from a woman aged 45-59 years with acute or convalescent COVID-19. In DNA form, the CDR3 reads TGTGCCAGCAGCTCCGGACAGCAAACTAATGAAAAACTGTTTTTT. Translating it yields CASSSGQQTNEKLFF.